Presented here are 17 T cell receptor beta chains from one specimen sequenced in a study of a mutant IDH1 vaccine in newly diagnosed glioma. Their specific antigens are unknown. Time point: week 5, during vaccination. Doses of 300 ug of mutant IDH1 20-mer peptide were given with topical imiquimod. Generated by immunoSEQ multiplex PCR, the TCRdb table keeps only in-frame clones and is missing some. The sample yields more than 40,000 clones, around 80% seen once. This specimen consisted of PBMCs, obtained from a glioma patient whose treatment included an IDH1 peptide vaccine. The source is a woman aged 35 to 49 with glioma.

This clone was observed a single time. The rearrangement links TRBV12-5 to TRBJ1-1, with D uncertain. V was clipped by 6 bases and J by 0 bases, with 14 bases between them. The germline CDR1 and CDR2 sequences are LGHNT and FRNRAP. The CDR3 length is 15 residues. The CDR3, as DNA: TGTGCTAGTGGCCCCCCCCAACAGTTGAACACTGAAGCTTTCTTT. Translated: CASGPPQQLNTEAFF.

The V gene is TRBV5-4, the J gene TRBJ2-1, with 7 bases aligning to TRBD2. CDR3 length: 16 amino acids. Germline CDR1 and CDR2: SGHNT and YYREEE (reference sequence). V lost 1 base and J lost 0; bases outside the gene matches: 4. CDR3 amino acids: CASSLSGGSSYNEQFF. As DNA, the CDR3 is TGTGCCAGCAGCTTGTCGGGCGGGAGCTCCTACAATGAGCAGTTCTTC.

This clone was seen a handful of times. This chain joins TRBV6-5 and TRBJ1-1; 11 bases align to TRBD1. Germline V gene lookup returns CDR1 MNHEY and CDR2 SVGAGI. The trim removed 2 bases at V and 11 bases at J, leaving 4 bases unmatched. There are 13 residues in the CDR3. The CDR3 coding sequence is TGTGCCAGCAGTTACCGGACAGGGGGCTGGGCTTTCTTT. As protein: CASSYRTGGWAFF.

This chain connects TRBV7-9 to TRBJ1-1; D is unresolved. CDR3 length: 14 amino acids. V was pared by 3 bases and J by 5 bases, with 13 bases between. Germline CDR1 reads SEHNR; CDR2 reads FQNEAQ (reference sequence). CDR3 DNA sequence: TGTGCCAGCAGCTTCGTGGAGGCCCCGACTGAAGCTTTCTTT. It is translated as CASSFVEAPTEAFF.

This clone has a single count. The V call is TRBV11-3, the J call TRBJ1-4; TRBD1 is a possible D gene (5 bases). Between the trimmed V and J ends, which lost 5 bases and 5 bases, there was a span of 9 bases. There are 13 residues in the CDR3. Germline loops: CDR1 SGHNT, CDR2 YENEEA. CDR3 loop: CASSPGPNEKLFF. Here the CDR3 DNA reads TGTGCCAGCAGCCCGGGACCAAATGAAAAACTGTTTTTT.

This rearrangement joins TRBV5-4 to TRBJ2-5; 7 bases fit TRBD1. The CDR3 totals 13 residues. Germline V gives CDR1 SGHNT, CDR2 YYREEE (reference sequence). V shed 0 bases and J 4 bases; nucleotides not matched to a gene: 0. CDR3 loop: CASSLDRGETQYF. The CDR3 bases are TGTGCCAGCAGCTTGGACAGGGGAGAGACCCAGTACTTC.

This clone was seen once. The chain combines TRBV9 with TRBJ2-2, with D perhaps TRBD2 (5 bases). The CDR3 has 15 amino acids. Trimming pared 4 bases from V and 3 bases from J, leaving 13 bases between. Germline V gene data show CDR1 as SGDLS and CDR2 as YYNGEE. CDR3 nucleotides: TGTGCCAGCAGCTTCGGGGTTTCGGACACCGGGGAGCTGTTTTTT. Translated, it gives CASSFGVSDTGELFF.

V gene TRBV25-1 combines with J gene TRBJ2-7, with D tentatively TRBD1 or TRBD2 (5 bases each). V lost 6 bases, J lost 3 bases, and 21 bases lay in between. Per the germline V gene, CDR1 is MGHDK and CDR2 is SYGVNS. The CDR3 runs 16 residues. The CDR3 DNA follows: TGTGCCAGCAGCCCCGGTGGGGACCGGAGTCTCTACGAGCAGTACTTC. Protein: CASSPGGDRSLYEQYF.

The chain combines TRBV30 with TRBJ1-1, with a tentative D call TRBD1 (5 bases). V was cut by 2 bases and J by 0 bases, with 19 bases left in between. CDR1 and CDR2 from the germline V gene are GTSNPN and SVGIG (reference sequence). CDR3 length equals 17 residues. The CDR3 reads CAWSYRGSGTMNTEAFF. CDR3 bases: TGTGCCTGGAGTTATAGGGGCTCGGGCACCATGAACACTGAAGCTTTCTTT.

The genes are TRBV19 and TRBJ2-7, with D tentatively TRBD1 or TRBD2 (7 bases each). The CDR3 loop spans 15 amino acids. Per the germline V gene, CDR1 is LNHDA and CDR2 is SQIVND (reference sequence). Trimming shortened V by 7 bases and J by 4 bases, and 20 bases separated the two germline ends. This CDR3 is CASTRRGGGVYEQYF. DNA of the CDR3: TGTGCCAGTACCCGACGGGGAGGGGGCGTTTACGAGCAGTACTTC. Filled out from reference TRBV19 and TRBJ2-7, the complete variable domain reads DGGITQSPKYLFRKEGQNVTLSCEQNLNHDAMYWYRQDPGQGLRLIYYSQIVNDFQKGDIAEGYSVSREKKESFPLTVTSAQKNPTAFYLCASTRRGGGVYEQYFGPGTRLTVT.

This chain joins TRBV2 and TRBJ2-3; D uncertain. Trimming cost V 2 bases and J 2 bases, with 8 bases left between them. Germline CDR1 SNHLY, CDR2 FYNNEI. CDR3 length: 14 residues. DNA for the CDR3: TGTGCCAGCAGTGAAAACAGTTACACAGATACGCAGTATTTT. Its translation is CASSENSYTDTQYF. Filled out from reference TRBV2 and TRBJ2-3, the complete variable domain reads EPEVTQTPSHQVTQMGQEVILRCVPISNHLYFYWYRQILGQKVEFLVSFYNNEISEKSEIFDDQFSVERPDGSNFTLKIRSTKLEDSAMYFCASSENSYTDTQYFGPGTRLTVL.

Here the CDR3 reads CASSLFINTEAFF. The CDR3 nucleotides read TGCGCCAGCAGCCTATTTATTAACACTGAAGCTTTCTTT. The rearrangement uses TRBV5-1 and TRBJ1-1; D not certain. This CDR3 is 13 amino acids long. V was clipped by 4 bases and J by 2 bases, with 9 bases between them. Germline loops: CDR1 SGHRS, CDR2 YFSETQ.

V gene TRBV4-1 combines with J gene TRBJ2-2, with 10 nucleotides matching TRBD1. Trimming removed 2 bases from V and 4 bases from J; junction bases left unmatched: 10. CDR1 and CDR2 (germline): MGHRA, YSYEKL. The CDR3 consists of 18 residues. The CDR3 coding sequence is TGCGCCAGCAGCCAAAGCCCGATAGGGACAGGGGTCACCGGGGAGCTGTTTTTT. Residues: CASSQSPIGTGVTGELFF.

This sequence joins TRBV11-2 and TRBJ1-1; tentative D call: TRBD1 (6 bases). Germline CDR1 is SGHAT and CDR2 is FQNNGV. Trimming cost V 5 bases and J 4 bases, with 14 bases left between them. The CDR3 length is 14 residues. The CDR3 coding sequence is TGTGCCAGCAGCCGTGGGGGGCGAGGCACTGAAGCTTTCTTT. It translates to CASSRGGRGTEAFF.

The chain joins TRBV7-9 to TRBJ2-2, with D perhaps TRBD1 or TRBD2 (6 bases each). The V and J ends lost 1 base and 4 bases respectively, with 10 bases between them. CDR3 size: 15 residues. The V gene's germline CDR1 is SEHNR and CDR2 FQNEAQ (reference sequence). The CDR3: CASSLEQGGTGELFF. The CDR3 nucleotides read TGTGCCAGCAGCTTAGAACAGGGAGGCACCGGGGAGCTGTTTTTT.

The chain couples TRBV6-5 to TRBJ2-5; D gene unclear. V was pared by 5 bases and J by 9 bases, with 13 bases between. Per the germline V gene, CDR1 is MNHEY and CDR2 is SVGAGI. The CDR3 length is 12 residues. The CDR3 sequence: CASSPPGQAQYF. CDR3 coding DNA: TGTGCCAGCAGTCCCCCGGGCCAGGCCCAGTACTTC.

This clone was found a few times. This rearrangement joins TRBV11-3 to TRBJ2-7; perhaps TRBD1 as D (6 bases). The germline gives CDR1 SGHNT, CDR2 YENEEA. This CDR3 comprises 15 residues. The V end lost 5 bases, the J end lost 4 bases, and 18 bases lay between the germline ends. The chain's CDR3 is CASSPRQALLYEQYF. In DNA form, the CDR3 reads TGTGCCAGCAGCCCGAGACAGGCTTTACTTTACGAGCAGTACTTC.